This TCR beta chain was captured in a study of shared clonotypes between healthy human individuals. Germline lookup yields CDR1 SGHRS and CDR2 YFSETQ. The V gene end was trimmed by 4 bases and the J gene end by 7 bases; junction bases not matched to a gene: 9. The CDR3 is 15 amino acids. Each donor was a Caucasian adult residing in Nashville, Tennessee. This was a deep-level run. Loaded into unsorted PBMC replicate PCRs was 250 to 350 ng DNA, 25,000 to 30,000 T cell genomes. Scientists sequenced DNA from unsorted PBMC on ten immunoSEQ deep assay plates. Measured with immunoSEQ multiplex PCR; TCRdb has only the in-frame clones, and not every one. The table includes approximately 460,000 clones, roughly three quarters detected once.

The TCR comes from a woman aged 40 to 50 in good health. Some clones in this sample may be carry-over from other donors' samples. The sequenced material came from PBMCs. The rearrangement joins TRBV5-1 to TRBJ2-1; 9 bases agree with TRBD1. Here the CDR3 reads CASSQPGQGSNEQFF. The DNA of the CDR3 is TGCGCCAGCAGCCAACCGGGACAGGGCTCTAATGAGCAGTTCTTC.